The T cell receptor beta chain described here comes from a study of blood T cell repertoires in COVID-19. The wider study: Samples of COVID-19 (acute and convalescent) were obtained from the United States, Italy and Spain. Nucleic acid was either cDNA or gDNA, and it came from T cells, B-cell-depleted T cells, or PBMCs.

How the authors handled the data: Cell counts per sample came from amplifying reference gene primers. Assay: immunoSEQ multiplex PCR; the TCRdb copy retains only in-frame clones and omits some. The V and J calls and clone size were taken over from that table, and D and trimming were inferred from the DNA. In the table there are roughly 50,000 clones, roughly 83% of which are singletons. In germline, CDR1 is SGHRS, CDR2 YFSETQ. The CDR3 is 16 amino acids. Trimming stripped 1 base from V and 0 bases from J, with 10 bases between. This TCR came from a man between 65 and 85 years old with acute or convalescent COVID-19. The chain uses TRBV5-1 and TRBJ2-2; D ambiguous. The source material was peripheral blood. The CDR3 nucleotides are TGCGCCAGCAGCTTGTTGGAGTTCGCGAACACCGGGGAGCTGTTTTTT. It yields the protein CASSLLEFANTGELFF.